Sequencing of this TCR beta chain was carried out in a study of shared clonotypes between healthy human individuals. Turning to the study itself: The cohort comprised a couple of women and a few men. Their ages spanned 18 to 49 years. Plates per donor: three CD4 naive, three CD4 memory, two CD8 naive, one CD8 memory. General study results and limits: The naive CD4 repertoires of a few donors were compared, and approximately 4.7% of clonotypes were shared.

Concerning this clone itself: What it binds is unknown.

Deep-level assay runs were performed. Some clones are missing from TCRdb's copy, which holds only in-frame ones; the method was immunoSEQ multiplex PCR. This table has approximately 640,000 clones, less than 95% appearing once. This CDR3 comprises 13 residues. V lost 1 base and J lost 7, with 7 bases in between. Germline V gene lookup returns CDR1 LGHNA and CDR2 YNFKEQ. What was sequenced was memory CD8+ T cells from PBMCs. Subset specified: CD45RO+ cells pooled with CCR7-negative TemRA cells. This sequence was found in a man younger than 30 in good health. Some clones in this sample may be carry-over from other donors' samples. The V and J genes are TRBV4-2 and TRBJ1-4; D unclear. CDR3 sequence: CASSQVEGEKLFF. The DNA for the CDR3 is TGTGCCAGCAGCCAAGTCGAGGGTGAAAAACTGTTTTTT.